These T cell receptor beta chains were read from a single sample in a study of Ad26.COV2.S vaccination and SARS-CoV-2 variants. Repertoires were generated with immunoSEQ multiplex PCR, while TCRdb's copy carries only in-frame clones and drops some. Of 200,000 to 250,000 clones listed, more than 75% are singletons. Sample: peripheral blood, taken in a trial of Ad26.COV2.S vaccine versus placebo. The receptors come from a person aged 18-60 years who received the Ad26.COV2.S COVID-19 vaccine or a placebo. Both conserved end residues are part of each CDR3. A D gene is named only where the DNA matches it firmly. Clone size is stated in some rows and not others, as once, few, many or a class when expanded.

abundance	d_gene	v_gene	j_gene	CDR3nt	CDR3aa
-	-	TRBV6-2/TRBV6-3	TRBJ2-7	TGTGCCAGCAGTTACCCCGGCAGGCTCCAGCACGAGCAGTACTTC	CASSYPGRLQHEQYF
-	TRBD1	TRBV6-1	TRBJ2-3	TGTGCCAGCAGTGAGGGACAGGGGGCAATAGATACGCAGTATTTT	CASSEGQGAIDTQYF
-	TRBD1	TRBV27	TRBJ1-1	TGTGCCAGCAGTTTATCCCCCGGACAGGGGGCTTTATTGGGGACTGAAGCTTTCTTT	CASSLSPGQGALLGTEAFF
once	-	TRBV6-6	TRBJ1-6	TGTGCCAGCAGTCGCCCGACGGACCGGAGCTCCTATAATTCACCCCTCCACTTT	CASSRPTDRSSYNSPLHF
few	-	TRBV27	TRBJ1-1	TGTGCCAGCAGTTTAGGGGGAAACACTGAAGCTTTCTTT	CASSLGGNTEAFF
-	-	TRBV5-1	TRBJ2-7	TGCGCCAGCAGCTTGGTTTCAGACTACGAGCAGTACTTC	CASSLVSDYEQYF
-	TRBD2	TRBV27	TRBJ2-1	TGTGCCAGCAGTTCGTCTAGCGGGAGTTACAATGAGCAGTTCTTC	CASSSSSGSYNEQFF
-	TRBD2	TRBV5-4	TRBJ2-2	TGTGCCAGCAGAATCGGTAGCGGGAGGGCCGACGGGGAGCTGTTTTTT	CASRIGSGRADGELFF
-	-	TRBV28	TRBJ2-2	TGTGCCAGCAGCTCGTTAGGCACCGGGGAGCTGTTTTTT	CASSSLGTGELFF
-	-	TRBV5-4	TRBJ2-5	TGTGCCAGCAGCCCCCGGATCCCGACTGGATTCAAAGAGACCCAGTACTTC	CASSPRIPTGFKETQYF
once	-	TRBV7-3	TRBJ2-5	TGTGCCAGCAGCTTAAGGCGTGGAGAGACCCAGTACTTC	CASSLRRGETQYF
-	TRBD1	TRBV6-5	TRBJ1-5	TGTGCCAGCAGAGGAGGGGGCAGGGGCTATCAGCCCCAGCATTTT	CASRGGGRGYQPQHF
-	-	TRBV10-1	TRBJ2-1	TGCGCCAGCAGTCGGGCCCTACCTTACAATGAGCAGTTCTTC	CASSRALPYNEQFF
few	-	TRBV4-1	TRBJ2-7	TGCGCCAGCAGCCAAGATGGGGGGTATTGGGCCTACGAGCAGTACTTC	CASSQDGGYWAYEQYF
-	-	TRBV12-3/TRBV12-4	TRBJ2-7	TGTGCCAGCAGTTTGGGAGTAGTTGATGAGCAGTACTTC	CASSLGVVDEQYF
-	-	TRBV5-1	TRBJ2-5	TGCGCCAGCAGCTTGGAGCCGTTGGAGGAGACCCAGTACTTC	CASSLEPLEETQYF
-	-	TRBV6-5	TRBJ1-1	TGTGCCTTAGGGGGGGTGATCAGCACTGAAGCTTTCTTT	CALGGVISTEAFF
-	TRBD2	TRBV9	TRBJ2-2	TGTGCCAGCAGCTTTAGCGGGCTAGCGGGGGGCGCGAACACCGGGGAGCTGTTTTTT	CASSFSGLAGGANTGELFF
-	-	TRBV4-2	TRBJ1-6	TGTGCCAGCAGCCAGACTGACAATTCACCCCTCCACTTT	CASSQTDNSPLHF
-	-	TRBV24-1	TRBJ2-3	TGTGCCACCAGGGATCTCACAGATACGCAGTATTTT	CATRDLTDTQYF
few	TRBD1	TRBV9	TRBJ2-1	TGTGCCAGCAGCTATAGCCCCGGGACAGGGATATACAATGAGCAGTTCTTC	CASSYSPGTGIYNEQFF
-	TRBD2	TRBV19	TRBJ2-1	TGTGCCAGTAGTACCTGGACTAGCGGGAGGGCCTTAGACTCCCATGAGCAGTTCTTC	CASSTWTSGRALDSHEQFF
once	-	TRBV24-1	TRBJ1-2	TGTGCCACCAGTACGGCCCCTCCACAGTATGGCTACACCTTC	CATSTAPPQYGYTF
-	-	TRBV25-1	TRBJ2-3	TGTGCCAGCAGTGTTACTGCCCAGAAAACAGATACGCAGTATTTT	CASSVTAQKTDTQYF
-	-	TRBV19	TRBJ1-6	TGTGCCAGTAGCCCAGGGGACAATAATTCACCCCTCCACTTT	CASSPGDNNSPLHF
-	-	TRBV9	TRBJ2-1	TGTGCCAGCAGCGTAGGTCAGGGTGGTTTTCATAGTGAGCAGTTCTTC	CASSVGQGGFHSEQFF
-	-	TRBV28	TRBJ1-6	TGTGCCAGCAGTTCCACAGGCGTCAATTCACCCCTCCACTTT	CASSSTGVNSPLHF
-	-	TRBV3-1/TRBV3-2	TRBJ1-2	TGTGCCAGCAGCCAAGGGGGGGTGGGCTACACCTTC	CASSQGGVGYTF
-	-	TRBV18	TRBJ2-6	TGTGCCAGCTCACCCTCTCCCGGGGCCAACGTCCTGACTTTC	CASSPSPGANVLTF
once	-	TRBV6-5	TRBJ1-4	TGTGCCAGCAGTACAGGGTCGGAAAAACTGTTTTTT	CASSTGSEKLFF
-	-	TRBV2	TRBJ2-7	TGTGCCAGCAGTCCCCAGTTTTACGAGCAGTACTTC	CASSPQFYEQYF
-	TRBD2	TRBV19	TRBJ2-2	TGTGCCAGTAGGCCCCTAGCGGGAGGCGAAACCGGGGAGCTGTTTTTT	CASRPLAGGETGELFF
-	-	TRBV9	TRBJ1-1	TGTGCCAGCAGCGGAGCAAACTTGTGGAACACTGAAGCTTTCTTT	CASSGANLWNTEAFF
-	-	TRBV30	TRBJ1-5	TGTGCCTGGAGTCCACAGGGCGGTCAGCCCCAGCATTTT	CAWSPQGGQPQHF
-	TRBD2	TRBV5-1	TRBJ2-1	TGCGCCAGCAGCGCGACTAGCGGGAGCTCCTACAATGAGCAGTTCTTC	CASSATSGSSYNEQFF
-	-	TRBV7-2	TRBJ2-5	TGTGCCAGCAGCTTCCGTCTACAAGAGACCCAGTACTTC	CASSFRLQETQYF
-	TRBD2	TRBV2	TRBJ2-5	TGTGCCAGCAGTGAGACTGGCAGGGACTACGAGACCCAGTACTTC	CASSETGRDYETQYF
-	-	TRBV5-4	TRBJ1-2	TGTGCCAGCAGTCTAGACTATGGCTACACCTTC	CASSLDYGYTF
-	-	TRBV6-5	TRBJ1-1	TGTGCCAGCAGTTACAGAAAATCGAACACTGAAGCTTTCTTT	CASSYRKSNTEAFF
-	TRBD2	TRBV29-1	TRBJ2-7	TGCAGCGTTGGAGGGGCGGGGGCCTACGAGCAGTACTTC	CSVGGAGAYEQYF
-	-	TRBV12-3/TRBV12-4	TRBJ2-7	TGTGCCAGCAGTTTCGAATCTTACGAGCAGTACTTC	CASSFESYEQYF
-	-	TRBV7-2	TRBJ2-2	TGTGCCAGCAGTTGGAGCCTAGTGGTCCCCGGGGAGCTGTTTTTT	CASSWSLVVPGELFF
-	-	TRBV7-3	TRBJ2-2	TGTGCCAGCAGCTTAGGCAAGAACACCGGGGAGCTGTTTTTT	CASSLGKNTGELFF
-	-	TRBV19	TRBJ1-5	TGTGCCACCTCGGGCGGGGGGATTCTTTATAGCAATCAGCCCCAGCATTTT	CATSGGGILYSNQPQHF
-	TRBD2	TRBV28	TRBJ2-5	TGTGCCAGCAGCTCCGGGGAAGCGGGGGCGGAGACCCAGTACTTC	CASSSGEAGAETQYF
-	-	TRBV11-2	TRBJ2-1	TGTGCCAGCAGCTTAACCGAGCAGTTCTTC	CASSLTEQFF
-	TRBD2	TRBV7-2	TRBJ2-2	TGTGCCAGCAGCTTACCGGGACTAGCGGGGAGGAACACCGGGGAGCTGTTTTTT	CASSLPGLAGRNTGELFF